The 25 T cell receptor beta chains reported below all come from one sample, sequenced in a study of graft-versus-host responses after intestinal transplantation. Their antigens remain unidentified. TCRdb keeps only in-frame clones here, not all; method: immunoSEQ multiplex PCR. In the table there are under 75,000 clones, around 90% of which are singletons. The specimen comprised unstimulated CD8+ T cells sorted from spleen or lymph node cells, sampled before transplant. These TCRs come from a human donor who was the organ donor for an intestinal transplant.

The chain links TRBV28 to TRBJ1-1; 7 bases fit TRBD1. This CDR3 comprises 16 residues. Germline V gives CDR1 MDHEN, CDR2 SYDVKM. The junction had 9 bases not matched to a gene; V was cut back by 2 bases and J by 3 bases. CDR3 loop: CASSLGPGQLYTEAFF. Written as DNA, the CDR3 is TGTGCCAGCAGTTTAGGGCCGGGACAGCTTTACACTGAAGCTTTCTTT. The complete variable domain, with remaining parts taken from reference TRBV28 and TRBJ1-1, reads DVKVTQSSRYLVKRTGEKVFLECVQDMDHENMFWYRQDPGLGLRLIYFSYDVKMKEKGDIPEGYSVSREKKERFSLILESASTNQTSMYLCASSLGPGQLYTEAFFGQGTRLTVV.

The J gene is TRBJ2-7, the V gene TRBV4-1; D gene uncertain. The CDR3 covers 13 residues. Looked up from germline, CDR1 is MGHRA and CDR2 is YSYEKL. The V end lost 0 bases, the J end lost 3 bases, and 6 bases lay between the germline ends. CDR3 region: CASSQETYYEQYV. CDR3 in DNA: TGCGCCAGCAGCCAAGAGACTTACTACGAGCAGTACGTC.

This clone occurred once. The chain recombines TRBV13 with TRBJ2-5, with no clear D. The CDR3 is 13 amino acids. V gave up 1 base and J gave up 1 base, with 4 bases separating them. The germline CDR1 and CDR2 sequences are PRHDT and FYEKMQ (reference sequence). CDR3 amino acids: CASSLAIQETQYF. Here the CDR3 DNA reads TGTGCCAGCAGCTTAGCCATCCAAGAGACCCAGTACTTC. Looking up the rest from reference TRBV13 and TRBJ2-5 gives the full variable domain: AAGVIQSPRHLIKEKRETATLKCYPIPRHDTVYWYQQGPGQDPQFLISFYEKMQSDKGSIPDRFSAQQFSDYHSELNMSSLELGDSALYFCASSLAIQETQYFGPGTRLLVL.

This sequence joins TRBV5-1 and TRBJ2-3; D may be TRBD2 (7 bases). The CDR3 runs to 16 residues. Trimming stripped 0 bases from V and 2 bases from J, with 13 bases between. From germline, CDR1 is SGHRS and CDR2 YFSETQ. DNA of the CDR3: TGCGCCAGCAGCTTGGTGGGGGGGCTTAACACAGATACGCAGTATTTT. Amino acid sequence: CASSLVGGLNTDTQYF. The whole variable domain, filled in from reference TRBV5-1 and TRBJ2-3, reads KAGVTQTPRYLIKTRGQQVTLSCSPISGHRSVSWYQQTPGQGLQFLFEYFSETQRNKGNFPGRFSGRQFSNSRSEMNVSTLELGDSALYLCASSLVGGLNTDTQYFGPGTRLTVL.

V and J are TRBV7-9 and TRBJ1-4; no reliable D call. Deletions cut 1 base from V and 7 bases from J, with 16 bases between. The CDR3 length is 16 residues. Looked up from germline, CDR1 is SEHNR and CDR2 is FQNEAQ (reference sequence). CDR3 in DNA: TGTGCCAGCAGCTTAGGGGCTCTGGGTATTAGTGAAAAACTGTTTTTT. Amino acid sequence: CASSLGALGISEKLFF.

The chain recombines TRBV15 with TRBJ2-3, with D tentatively TRBD1 (5 bases). Between the trimmed V and J ends, which lost 2 bases and 4 bases, there was a span of 7 bases. Germline values: CDR1 LNHNV, CDR2 YYDKDF (reference sequence). The CDR3 consists of 13 residues. The CDR3: CATSRIGADTQYF. The DNA of the CDR3 is TGTGCCACCAGCAGAATAGGGGCAGATACGCAGTATTTT.

This clone was detected only once. The J gene is TRBJ2-1, the V gene TRBV19, with TRBD1 identical over 7 bases. Germline CDR1 and CDR2: LNHDA and SQIVND (reference sequence). Trimming removed 9 bases from V and 2 bases from J; junction bases left unmatched: 4. The CDR3 loop spans 13 amino acids. The CDR3 region has the DNA TGTGCCAGCCGGGACAGAGCCTACAATGAGCAGTTCTTC. Protein product: CASRDRAYNEQFF.

The chain joins TRBV15 to TRBJ2-7; D possibly corresponds to TRBD2 (5 bases). There are 16 residues in the CDR3. Trimming took off 1 base at V and 4 bases at J, with 17 bases between the two ends. The V gene's germline CDR1 is LNHNV and CDR2 YYDKDF (reference sequence). The CDR3 DNA reads as TGTGCCACCAGCAGAGGTTGGACTGCGTGGGGTTACGAGCAGTACGTC. Translation gives CATSRGWTAWGYEQYV.

The CDR3 DNA is TGTGCCAGCAGTCCCTCGGCGGCACCAATCACAGATACGCAGTATTTT. Translation: CASSPSAAPITDTQYF. The V gene is TRBV27, the J gene TRBJ2-3; D call uncertain. V was pared by 5 bases and J by 2 bases, with 17 bases between. From germline, CDR1 is MNHEY and CDR2 SMNVEV (reference sequence). The CDR3 consists of 16 residues.

The chain combines TRBV27 with TRBJ1-1, with TRBD1 identical over 7 bases. With 3 bases clipped from V and 7 bases from J, the junction kept 5 bases outside the gene matches. CDR1 and CDR2 from the germline V gene are MNHEY and SMNVEV (reference sequence). There are 13 residues in the CDR3. The CDR3: CASSFGGGVEAFF. CDR3 nucleotide sequence: TGTGCCAGCAGTTTCGGAGGGGGCGTTGAAGCTTTCTTT.

This clone has only a few counts. The J gene is TRBJ1-5, the V gene TRBV7-8; 12 bases match TRBD1. CDR1 is SGHVS and CDR2 is FQNEAQ in the germline V gene. CDR3 size: 19 residues. V dropped 4 bases and J dropped 1; count of bases not matched to a gene: 11. CDR3 sequence (DNA): TGTGCCAGCAGCTCCCCCGGGACAGGGGGCGTGGGAAGCAATCAGCCCCAGCATTTT. As protein: CASSSPGTGGVGSNQPQHF.

The chain has TRBV6-5 and TRBJ2-1; D might be TRBD2 (6 bases). Trimming took 6 bases from V and 9 from J, leaving 12 bases between them. This CDR3 contains 12 residues. Germline-derived CDR1 and CDR2 are MNHEY and SVGAGI. The CDR3 DNA reads as TGTGCCAGCAGCAGACTAGGCCTTGAGCAGTTCTTC. Protein product: CASSRLGLEQFF.

The genes are TRBV6-5 and TRBJ1-1; 8 bases line up with TRBD1. This CDR3 has 13 amino acids. In germline, CDR1 is MNHEY, CDR2 SVGAGI. V lost 6 bases, J lost 5 bases, and 5 bases stayed unmatched. The CDR3 DNA is TGTGCCAGCAGGCAAACAGGGGGGACTGAAGCTTTCTTT. Translation: CASRQTGGTEAFF.

The V and J genes are TRBV5-4 and TRBJ2-1; possibly TRBD2 for D (6 bases). The CDR3 has 14 amino acids. Germline V gene sequence: CDR1 SGHNT, CDR2 YYREEE (reference sequence). V was pared by 2 bases and J by 2 bases, with 8 bases between. Here the CDR3 DNA reads TGTGCCAGCAGCTTTTGGGGGGCCTACAATGAGCAGTTCTTC. The encoded protein is CASSFWGAYNEQFF.

This clone came up a few times. CDR3 in DNA: TGTGCCAGAAGCTGTGGTCCAGGGAACACTGAAGCTTTCTTT. Translation: CARSCGPGNTEAFF. V and J are TRBV5-3 and TRBJ1-1; D is unresolved. TRBV5-3 qualifies as an ORF whose function is uncertain. The CDR3 contains 14 residues. V lost 3 bases and J 1 base, leaving 10 bases between the germline ends.

This clone was found a few times. J is TRBJ1-3 and V is TRBV10-3; 9 bases align to TRBD1. This CDR3 has 17 amino acids. Trimming took 0 bases from V and 4 from J; bases not matched to a gene: 7. The germline gives CDR1 ENHRY, CDR2 SYGVKD. This CDR3 is CAISESGTGFRGNTIYF. CDR3 coding DNA: TGTGCCATCAGTGAGTCTGGGACAGGGTTCCGCGGAAACACCATATATTTT.

The V call is TRBV28, the J call TRBJ1-2, with TRBD1 matching over 10 bases. CDR1 and CDR2 (germline): MDHEN, SYDVKM. Unmatched junction bases numbered 22, after V lost 4 bases and J lost 8 bases. CDR3 length: 19 amino acids. The CDR3 loop is CASSSPFGTGVELSEGYTF. In DNA, the CDR3 is TGTGCCAGCAGTTCTCCCTTCGGGACAGGGGTCGAACTTTCGGAGGGCTACACCTTC.

The chain joins TRBV7-6 to TRBJ2-5; TRBD2 matches 10 bases. Germline trimming cut 1 base from V and 4 bases from J; bases unmatched to any gene: 6. This CDR3 comprises 16 residues. Germline V gene data show CDR1 as SGHVS and CDR2 as FNYEAQ. The CDR3 DNA sequence: TGTGCCAGCAGCTTAGAAGCGGGGGGGCCGGGAGAGACCCAGTACTTC. Translating it yields CASSLEAGGPGETQYF.

The chain links TRBV4-1 to TRBJ1-3; D uncertain. V lost 4 bases and J lost 1, with 8 bases in between. CDR3 length: 14 residues. Germline V CDR1 and CDR2: MGHRA, YSYEKL. The CDR3 loop reads CASSPPGSGNTIYF. The CDR3 DNA follows: TGCGCCAGCAGCCCCCCGGGTTCTGGAAACACCATATATTTT.

V is TRBV4-1 and J is TRBJ1-2; the match to TRBD1 covers 10 bases. J gave up 0 bases and V 3 bases, and 1 base lay outside the gene matches. From germline, CDR1 is MGHRA and CDR2 YSYEKL. The CDR3 sequence is 15 residues long. The CDR3 sequence: CASSQGTGANYGYTF. In DNA form, the CDR3 reads TGCGCCAGCAGCCAGGGGACAGGGGCTAACTATGGCTACACCTTC.

This clone appeared a few times. The V and J genes are TRBV5-1 and TRBJ1-3; D call uncertain. The length of the CDR3 is 16 residues. Trimming stripped 3 bases from V and 0 bases from J, with 13 bases between. Looked up from germline, CDR1 is SGHRS and CDR2 is YFSETQ. The CDR3 spells CASSSRAGSSGNTIYF. For the CDR3, the DNA is TGCGCCAGCAGCTCCCGGGCGGGGAGCTCTGGAAACACCATATATTTT.

The chain joins TRBV2 to TRBJ2-3; no reliable D call. Trimming left V 7 bases short and J 2 bases short, with 10 bases between. This CDR3 region has 13 residues. CDR1 is SNHLY and CDR2 is FYNNEI in the germline V gene. The CDR3: CASTGTLTDTQYF. CDR3 nucleotides: TGTGCCAGCACAGGAACACTCACAGATACGCAGTATTTT.

The CDR3 protein is CSVDSSRGSQETQYF. In DNA form, the CDR3 reads TGCAGCGTTGATTCCTCAAGGGGGTCCCAAGAGACCCAGTACTTC. The rearrangement uses TRBV29-1 and TRBJ2-5, with D perhaps TRBD1 (6 bases). Trimming left V 3 bases short and J 1 base short, with 15 bases between. Per germline, CDR1 SQVTM and CDR2 ANQGSEA. The CDR3 extends over 15 amino acids.

This rearrangement joins TRBV15 to TRBJ2-1, with a tentative D call TRBD2 (7 bases). The V gene lost 8 bases and the J gene lost 9 bases, with 26 bases spanning the gap. The CDR3 extends over 16 amino acids. Germline values: CDR1 LNHNV, CDR2 YYDKDF (reference sequence). DNA of the CDR3: TGTGCCACCGTAGACGGTTTAACGGGGGGCGGGGGTGAGCAGTTCTTC. Translating gives CATVDGLTGGGGEQFF.

The chain links TRBV28 to TRBJ2-7, with D maybe TRBD1 (5 bases). The CDR3 spans 13 residues. Germline V gene sequence: CDR1 MDHEN, CDR2 SYDVKM. The V and J ends lost 5 bases and 6 bases respectively, with 14 bases between them. CDR3 residues: CASSLSRASEQYV. The CDR3 nucleotides are TGTGCCAGCAGTCTGTCCAGGGCATCCGAGCAGTACGTC.